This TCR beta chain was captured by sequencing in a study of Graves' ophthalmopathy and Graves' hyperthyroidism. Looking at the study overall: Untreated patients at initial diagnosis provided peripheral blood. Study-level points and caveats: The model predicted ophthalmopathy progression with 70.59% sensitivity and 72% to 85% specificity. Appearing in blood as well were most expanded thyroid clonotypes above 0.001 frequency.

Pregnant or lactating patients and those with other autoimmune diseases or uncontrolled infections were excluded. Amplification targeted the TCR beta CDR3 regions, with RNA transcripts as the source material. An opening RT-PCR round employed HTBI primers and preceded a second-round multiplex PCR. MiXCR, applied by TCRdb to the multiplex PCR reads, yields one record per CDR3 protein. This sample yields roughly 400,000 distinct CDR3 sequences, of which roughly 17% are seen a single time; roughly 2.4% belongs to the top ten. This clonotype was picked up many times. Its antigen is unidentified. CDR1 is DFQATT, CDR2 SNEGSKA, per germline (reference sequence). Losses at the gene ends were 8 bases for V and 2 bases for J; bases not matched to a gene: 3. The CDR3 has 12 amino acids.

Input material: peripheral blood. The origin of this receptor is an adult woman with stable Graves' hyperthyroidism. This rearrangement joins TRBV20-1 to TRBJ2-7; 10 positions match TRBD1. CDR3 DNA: TGCAGTTTCGGGACAGGGGCCTACGAGCAGTACTTC. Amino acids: CSFGTGAYEQYF.